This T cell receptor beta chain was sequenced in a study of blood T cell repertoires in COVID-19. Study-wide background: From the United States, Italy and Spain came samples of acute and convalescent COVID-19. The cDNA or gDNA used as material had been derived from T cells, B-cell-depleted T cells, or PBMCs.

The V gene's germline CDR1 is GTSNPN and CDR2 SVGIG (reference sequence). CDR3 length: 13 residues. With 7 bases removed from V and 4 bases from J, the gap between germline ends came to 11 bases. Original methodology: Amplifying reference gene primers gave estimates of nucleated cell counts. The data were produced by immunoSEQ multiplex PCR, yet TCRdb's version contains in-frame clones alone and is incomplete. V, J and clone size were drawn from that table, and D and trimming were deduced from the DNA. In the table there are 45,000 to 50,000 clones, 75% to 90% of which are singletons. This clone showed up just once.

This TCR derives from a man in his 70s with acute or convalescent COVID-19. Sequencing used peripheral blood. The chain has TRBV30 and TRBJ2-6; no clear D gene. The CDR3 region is CAYLPWGANVLTF. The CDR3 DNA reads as TGTGCCTACCTACCGTGGGGGGCCAACGTCCTGACTTTC.